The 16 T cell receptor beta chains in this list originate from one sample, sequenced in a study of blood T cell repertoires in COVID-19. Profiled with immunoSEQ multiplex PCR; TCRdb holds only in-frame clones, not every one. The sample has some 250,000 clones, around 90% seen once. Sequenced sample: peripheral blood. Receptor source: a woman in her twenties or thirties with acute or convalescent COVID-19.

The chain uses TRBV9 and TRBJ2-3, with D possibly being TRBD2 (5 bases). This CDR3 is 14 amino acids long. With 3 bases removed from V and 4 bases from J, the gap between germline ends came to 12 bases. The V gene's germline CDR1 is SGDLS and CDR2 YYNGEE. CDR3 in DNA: TGTGCCAGCAGCGGACACGGTAGCGCAGATACGCAGTATTTT. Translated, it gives CASSGHGSADTQYF.

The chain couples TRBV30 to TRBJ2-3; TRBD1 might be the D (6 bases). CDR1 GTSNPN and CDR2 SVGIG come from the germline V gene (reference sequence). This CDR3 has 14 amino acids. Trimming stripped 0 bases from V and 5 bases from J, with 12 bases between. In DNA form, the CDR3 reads TGTGCCTGGAGTGTACTACAGGGTCTAGATACGCAGTATTTT. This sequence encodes CAWSVLQGLDTQYF.

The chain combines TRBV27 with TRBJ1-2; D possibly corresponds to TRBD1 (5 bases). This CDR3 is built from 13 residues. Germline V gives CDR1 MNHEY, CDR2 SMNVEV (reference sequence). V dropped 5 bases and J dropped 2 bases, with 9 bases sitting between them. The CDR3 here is CASSLRENYGYTF. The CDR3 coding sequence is TGTGCCAGCAGTCTCAGGGAAAACTATGGCTACACCTTC.

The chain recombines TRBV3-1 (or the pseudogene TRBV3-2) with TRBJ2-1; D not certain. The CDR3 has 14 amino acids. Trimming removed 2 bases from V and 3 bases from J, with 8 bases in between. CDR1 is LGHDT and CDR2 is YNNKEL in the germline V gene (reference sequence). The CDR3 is CASSQQTNYNEQFF. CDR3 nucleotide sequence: TGTGCCAGCAGCCAACAGACAAACTACAATGAGCAGTTCTTC.

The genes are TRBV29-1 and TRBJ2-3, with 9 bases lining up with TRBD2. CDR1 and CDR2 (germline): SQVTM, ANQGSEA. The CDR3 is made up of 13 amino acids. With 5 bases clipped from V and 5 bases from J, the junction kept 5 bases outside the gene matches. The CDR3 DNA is TGCAGCGTTCGCGGGAGGGCCCAAGATACGCAGTATTTT. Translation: CSVRGRAQDTQYF.

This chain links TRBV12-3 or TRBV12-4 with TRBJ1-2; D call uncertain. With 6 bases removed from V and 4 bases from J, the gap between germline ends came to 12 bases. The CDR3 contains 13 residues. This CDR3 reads CASSRSPSYGYTF. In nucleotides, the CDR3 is TGTGCCAGCAGCCGTAGCCCCTCCTATGGCTACACCTTC.

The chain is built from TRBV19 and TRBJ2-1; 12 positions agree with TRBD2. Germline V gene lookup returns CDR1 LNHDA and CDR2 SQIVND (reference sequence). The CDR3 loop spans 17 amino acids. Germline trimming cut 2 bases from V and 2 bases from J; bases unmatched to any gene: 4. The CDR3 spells CASSILAGGLAYNEQFF. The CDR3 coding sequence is TGTGCCAGTAGTATACTAGCGGGAGGGCTAGCCTACAATGAGCAGTTCTTC.

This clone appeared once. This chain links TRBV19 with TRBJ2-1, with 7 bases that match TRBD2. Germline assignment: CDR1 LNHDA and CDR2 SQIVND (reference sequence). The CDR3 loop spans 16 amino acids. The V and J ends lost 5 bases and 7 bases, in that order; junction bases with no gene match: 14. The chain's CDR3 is CASSRAGEGFGNEQFF. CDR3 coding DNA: TGTGCCAGTAGTCGCGCGGGAGAGGGGTTTGGTAATGAGCAGTTCTTC.

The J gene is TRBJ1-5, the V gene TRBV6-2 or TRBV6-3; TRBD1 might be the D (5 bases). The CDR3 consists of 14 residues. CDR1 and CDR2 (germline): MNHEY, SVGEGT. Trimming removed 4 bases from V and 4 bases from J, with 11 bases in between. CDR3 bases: TGTGCCAGCAGTTGGACAAGAGTAAATCAGCCCCAGCATTTT. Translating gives CASSWTRVNQPQHF.

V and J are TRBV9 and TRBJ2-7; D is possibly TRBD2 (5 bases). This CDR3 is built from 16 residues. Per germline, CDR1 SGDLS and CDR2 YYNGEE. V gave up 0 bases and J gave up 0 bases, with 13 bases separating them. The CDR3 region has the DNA TGTGCCAGCAGCGTAGCGGCCGGGGTTAGCTCCTACGAGCAGTACTTC. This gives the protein CASSVAAGVSSYEQYF.

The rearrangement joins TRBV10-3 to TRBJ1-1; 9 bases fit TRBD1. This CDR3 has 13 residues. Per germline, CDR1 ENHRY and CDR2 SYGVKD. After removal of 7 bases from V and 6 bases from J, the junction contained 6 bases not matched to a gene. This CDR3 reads CAIKGGQGAEAFF. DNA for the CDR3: TGTGCCATCAAGGGGGGACAGGGCGCTGAAGCTTTCTTT.

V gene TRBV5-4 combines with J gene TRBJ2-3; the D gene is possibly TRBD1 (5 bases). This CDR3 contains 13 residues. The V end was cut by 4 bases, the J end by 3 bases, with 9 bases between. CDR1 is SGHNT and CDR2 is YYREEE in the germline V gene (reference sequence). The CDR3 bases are TGTGCCAGCAGCGGGGCCAGTACAGATACGCAGTATTTT. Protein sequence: CASSGASTDTQYF.

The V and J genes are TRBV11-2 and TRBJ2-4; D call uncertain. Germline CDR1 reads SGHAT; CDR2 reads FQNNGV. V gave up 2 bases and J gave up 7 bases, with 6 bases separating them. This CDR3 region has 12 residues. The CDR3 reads CASSLSRNIQYF. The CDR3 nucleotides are TGTGCCAGCAGCTTATCCAGGAACATTCAGTACTTC.

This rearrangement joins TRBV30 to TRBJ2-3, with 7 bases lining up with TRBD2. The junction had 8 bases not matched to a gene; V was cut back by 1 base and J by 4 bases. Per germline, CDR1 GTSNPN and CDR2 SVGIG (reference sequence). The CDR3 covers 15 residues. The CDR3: CAWSGGGRSADTQYF. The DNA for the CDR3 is TGTGCCTGGAGTGGTGGCGGGAGATCCGCAGATACGCAGTATTTT.

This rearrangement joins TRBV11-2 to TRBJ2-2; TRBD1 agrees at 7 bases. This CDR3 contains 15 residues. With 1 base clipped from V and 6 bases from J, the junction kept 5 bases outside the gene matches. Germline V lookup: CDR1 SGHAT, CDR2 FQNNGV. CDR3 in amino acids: CASSLGGQAAGELFF. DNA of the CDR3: TGTGCCAGCAGCTTAGGTGGACAGGCTGCCGGGGAGCTGTTTTTT.

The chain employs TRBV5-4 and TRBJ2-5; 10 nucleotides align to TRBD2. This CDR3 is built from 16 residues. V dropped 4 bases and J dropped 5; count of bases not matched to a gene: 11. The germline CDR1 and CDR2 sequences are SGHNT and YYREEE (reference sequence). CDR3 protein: CASSPKIAGGGETQYF. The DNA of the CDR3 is TGTGCCAGCAGCCCGAAAATAGCGGGAGGAGGGGAGACCCAGTACTTC.